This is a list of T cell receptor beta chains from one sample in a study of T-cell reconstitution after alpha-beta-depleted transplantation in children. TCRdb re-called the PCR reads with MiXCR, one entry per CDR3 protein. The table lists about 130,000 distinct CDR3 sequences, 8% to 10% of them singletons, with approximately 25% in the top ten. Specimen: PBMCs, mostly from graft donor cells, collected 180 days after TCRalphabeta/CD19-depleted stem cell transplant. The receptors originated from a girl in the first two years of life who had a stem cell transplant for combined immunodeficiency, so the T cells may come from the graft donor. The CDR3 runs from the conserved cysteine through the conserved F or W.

CDR3: CASSNGDPVDF
V: TRBV6-2/TRBV6-3
J: TRBJ2-5

CDR3: CASSYSYSNNEQFF
V: TRBV6-2/TRBV6-3
J: TRBJ2-1

CDR3: CASSPTDRRNTEAFF
V: TRBV18
J: TRBJ1-1

CDR3: CASSQGVNQPQHF
V: TRBV5-1
J: TRBJ1-5

CDR3: CASSLWVANYGYTF
V: TRBV5-5
J: TRBJ1-2

CDR3: CASRSGRGTYNEQFF
V: TRBV27
J: TRBJ2-1

CDR3: CASSGTPSHYGYTF
V: TRBV25-1
J: TRBJ1-2

CDR3: CAISEAPGTSGINEQFF
V: TRBV6-1
J: TRBJ2-1

CDR3: CASSFALSGVETQYF
V: TRBV5-1
J: TRBJ2-5

CDR3: CSARPPGTGWETQYF
V: TRBV20-1
J: TRBJ2-5

CDR3: CAISEGGYADSNQPQHF
V: TRBV10-3
J: TRBJ1-5

CDR3: CASSLVRISYEQYF
V: TRBV5-5
J: TRBJ2-7

CDR3: CASSWDRGRGNSPLHF
V: TRBV5-5
J: TRBJ1-6

CDR3: CASSLNRNEQYF
V: TRBV7-2
J: TRBJ2-7

CDR3: CASSLMRRRETQYF
V: TRBV12-3/TRBV12-4
J: TRBJ2-5

CDR3: CASRFSGTGREKLFF
V: TRBV12-3/TRBV12-4
J: TRBJ1-4

CDR3: CSASPRPNYGYTF
V: TRBV20-1
J: TRBJ1-2

CDR3: CSAGTGVEKLFF
V: TRBV29-1
J: TRBJ1-4

CDR3: CASSRQVEVLDEQFF
V: TRBV5-1
J: TRBJ2-1

CDR3: CASSSGTSYNEQFF
V: TRBV11-2
J: TRBJ2-1

CDR3: CASSFWDRTDYEQYF
V: TRBV5-1
J: TRBJ2-7

CDR3: CASSVVGTGTDTQYF
V: TRBV9
J: TRBJ2-3